This TCR beta chain derives from a study of PD-1 blockade in classical Hodgkin lymphoma. Study-level findings and limits: Whoever responded completely had baseline diversity much like that seen in newly diagnosed patients. Lower baseline TCR diversity was reported for newly diagnosed patients than for healthy donors.

The protocol was immunoSEQ multiplex PCR, while the TCRdb copy is restricted to in-frame clones and leaves out a portion. The sample shows some 64,000 clones, about 87% of them seen only once. V lost 3 bases and J 1 base, leaving 11 bases between the germline ends. Germline CDR1 reads MRHNA; CDR2 reads SNTAGT. This CDR3 spans 15 amino acids. In regard to this clone: Its specificity is not known.

Autologous stem cell transplantation was followed by relapse in every patient, and brentuximab vedotin exposure varied. This specimen was peripheral blood mononuclear cells (PBMCs), taken at baseline. The TCR sequence derives from a human donor with classical Hodgkin lymphoma. The chain has TRBV6-4 and TRBJ2-3; D possibly matches TRBD1 or TRBD2 (5 bases each). For the CDR3, the DNA is TGTGCCAGCAGTGAGGGGGTCAGTGGCACAGATACGCAGTATTTT. Protein product: CASSEGVSGTDTQYF.